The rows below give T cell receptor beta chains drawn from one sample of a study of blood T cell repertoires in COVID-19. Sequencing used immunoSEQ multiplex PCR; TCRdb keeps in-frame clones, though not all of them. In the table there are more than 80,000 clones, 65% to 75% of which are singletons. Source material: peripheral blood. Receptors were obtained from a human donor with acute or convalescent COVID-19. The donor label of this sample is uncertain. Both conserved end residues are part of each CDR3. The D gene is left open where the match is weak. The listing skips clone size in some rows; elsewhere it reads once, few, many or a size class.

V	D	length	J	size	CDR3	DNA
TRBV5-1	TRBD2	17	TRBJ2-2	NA	CASSLGLAGLNTGELFF	TGCGCCAGCAGCTTGGGACTAGCGGGTTTGAACACCGGGGAGCTGTTTTTT
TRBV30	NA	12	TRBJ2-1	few	CAWSASGSEQFF	TGTGCCTGGAGTGCAAGTGGGAGTGAGCAGTTCTTC
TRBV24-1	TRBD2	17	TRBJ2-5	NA	CATSDLPRGGKEETQYF	TGTGCCACCAGTGATTTGCCCCGGGGAGGGAAAGAAGAGACCCAGTACTTC
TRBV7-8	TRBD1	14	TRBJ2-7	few	CASSLRDRAYEQYF	TGTGCCAGCAGCCTCCGGGACAGGGCCTACGAGCAGTACTTC
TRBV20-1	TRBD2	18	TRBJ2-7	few	CSASYNRGLLAGSYEQYF	TGCAGTGCTAGTTATAATCGGGGCCTACTAGCGGGGAGCTACGAGCAGTACTTC
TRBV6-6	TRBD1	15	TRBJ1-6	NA	CASSYNRDSAIPLHF	TGTGCCAGCAGTTACAACCGGGACAGCGCGATCCCCCTCCACTTT
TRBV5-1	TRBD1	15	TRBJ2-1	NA	CASSTPGTGDNEQFF	TGCGCCAGCAGCACGCCCGGGACAGGGGACAATGAGCAGTTCTTC
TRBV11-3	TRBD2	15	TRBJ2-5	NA	CASSPRSGGAETQYF	TGTGCCAGCAGCCCACGTAGCGGGGGGGCTGAGACCCAGTACTTC
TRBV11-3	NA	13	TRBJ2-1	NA	CASSGLGGQEQFF	TGTGCCAGCAGCGGACTCGGGGGGCAAGAGCAGTTCTTC
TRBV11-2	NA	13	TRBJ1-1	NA	CASSLVSGLGFWF	TGTGCCAGCAGCTTAGTATCTGGGCTTGGTTTTTGGTTT
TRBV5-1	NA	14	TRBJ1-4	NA	CASSSGFRSEKLFF	TGCGCCAGCAGCTCCGGGTTTAGAAGTGAAAAACTGTTTTTT
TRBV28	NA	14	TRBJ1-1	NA	CASSSWQSNTEAFF	TGTGCCAGCTCTTCTTGGCAGTCGAACACTGAAGCTTTCTTT
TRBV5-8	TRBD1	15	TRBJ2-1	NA	CASSQWDRGYNEQFF	TGTGCCAGCAGCCAGTGGGACAGGGGGTACAATGAGCAGTTCTTC
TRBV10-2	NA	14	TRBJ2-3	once	CASGRSGFTDTQYF	TGCGCCAGCGGCCGTTCAGGGTTTACAGATACGCAGTATTTT
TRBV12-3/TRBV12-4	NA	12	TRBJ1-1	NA	CASTKQAGGAFF	TGTGCCAGCACCAAGCAAGCGGGTGGAGCTTTCTTT
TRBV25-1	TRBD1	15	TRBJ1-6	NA	CASSDQGTANSPLHF	TGTGCCAGCAGTGATCAGGGGACAGCAAATTCACCCCTCCACTTT
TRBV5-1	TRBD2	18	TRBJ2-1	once	CATSAGLAGGNRGNEQFF	TGCGCCACTTCGGCGGGACTCGCGGGGGGGAACCGGGGCAATGAGCAGTTCTTC
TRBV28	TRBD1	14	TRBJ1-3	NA	CASRLRDRGNTIYF	TGTGCCAGCAGGCTACGGGACAGGGGTAACACCATATATTTT
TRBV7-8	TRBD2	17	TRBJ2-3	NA	CASSSGVGSGGAYTQYF	TGTGCCAGCAGCTCCGGGGTCGGTAGCGGGGGGGCGTATACGCAGTATTTT
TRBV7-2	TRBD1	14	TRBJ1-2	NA	CASSSGTVYYGYTF	TGTGCCAGCAGCTCCGGGACAGTATACTATGGCTACACCTTC